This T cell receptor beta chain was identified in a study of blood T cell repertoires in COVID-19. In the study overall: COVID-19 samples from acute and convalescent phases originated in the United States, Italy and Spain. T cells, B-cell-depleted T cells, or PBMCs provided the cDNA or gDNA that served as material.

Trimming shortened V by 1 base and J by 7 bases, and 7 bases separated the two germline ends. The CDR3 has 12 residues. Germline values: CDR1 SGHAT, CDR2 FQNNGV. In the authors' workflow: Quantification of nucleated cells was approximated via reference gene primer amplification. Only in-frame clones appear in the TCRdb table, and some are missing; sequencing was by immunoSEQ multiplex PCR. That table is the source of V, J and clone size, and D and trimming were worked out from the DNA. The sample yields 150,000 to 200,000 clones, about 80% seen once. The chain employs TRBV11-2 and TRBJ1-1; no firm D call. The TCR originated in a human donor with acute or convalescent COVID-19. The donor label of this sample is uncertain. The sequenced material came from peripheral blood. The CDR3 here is CASSLGRGEAFF. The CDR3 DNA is TGTGCCAGCAGCTTAGGTCGGGGTGAAGCTTTCTTT.